This T cell receptor (beta chain) originates from a study of cytomegalovirus exposure and HLA in healthy donors. The PCR used 60 Vbeta and 13 Jbeta primers. Profiled with immunoSEQ multiplex PCR; TCRdb holds only in-frame clones, not every one. The sample lists roughly 99,000 clones; roughly 80% were seen once. Trimming at V came to 4 bases and at J to 5 bases, leaving 9 bases not matched to a gene. CDR3 size: 16 residues. CDR1 and CDR2 from the germline V gene are SGHRS and YFSETQ. The receptor comes from a man between 60 and 75 years old in good health and CMV-seropositive. The sample taken for sequencing was PBMCs. The gene calls are TRBV5-1 and TRBJ2-2; 9 positions agree with TRBD2. Written as DNA, the CDR3 is TGCGCCAGCAGCAGGGACGCTAGCGGGGTAACCGGGGAGCTGTTTTTT. Protein: CASSRDASGVTGELFF. Combining the CDR3 with reference TRBV5-1 and TRBJ2-2 gives the whole variable domain KAGVTQTPRYLIKTRGQQVTLSCSPISGHRSVSWYQQTPGQGLQFLFEYFSETQRNKGNFPGRFSGRQFSNSRSEMNVSTLELGDSALYLCASSRDASGVTGELFFGEGSRLTVL.